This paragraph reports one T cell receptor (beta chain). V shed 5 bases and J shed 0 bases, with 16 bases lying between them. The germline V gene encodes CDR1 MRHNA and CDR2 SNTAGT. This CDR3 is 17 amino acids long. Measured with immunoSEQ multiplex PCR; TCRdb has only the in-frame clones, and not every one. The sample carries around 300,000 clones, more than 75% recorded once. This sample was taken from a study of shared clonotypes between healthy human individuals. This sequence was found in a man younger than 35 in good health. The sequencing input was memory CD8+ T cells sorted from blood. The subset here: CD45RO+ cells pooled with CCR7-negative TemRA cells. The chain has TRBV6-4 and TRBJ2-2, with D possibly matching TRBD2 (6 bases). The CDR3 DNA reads TGTGCCAGCAGTTGGTGGGGGGACGGAACGAACACCGGGGAGCTGTTTTTT. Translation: CASSWWGDGTNTGELFF.